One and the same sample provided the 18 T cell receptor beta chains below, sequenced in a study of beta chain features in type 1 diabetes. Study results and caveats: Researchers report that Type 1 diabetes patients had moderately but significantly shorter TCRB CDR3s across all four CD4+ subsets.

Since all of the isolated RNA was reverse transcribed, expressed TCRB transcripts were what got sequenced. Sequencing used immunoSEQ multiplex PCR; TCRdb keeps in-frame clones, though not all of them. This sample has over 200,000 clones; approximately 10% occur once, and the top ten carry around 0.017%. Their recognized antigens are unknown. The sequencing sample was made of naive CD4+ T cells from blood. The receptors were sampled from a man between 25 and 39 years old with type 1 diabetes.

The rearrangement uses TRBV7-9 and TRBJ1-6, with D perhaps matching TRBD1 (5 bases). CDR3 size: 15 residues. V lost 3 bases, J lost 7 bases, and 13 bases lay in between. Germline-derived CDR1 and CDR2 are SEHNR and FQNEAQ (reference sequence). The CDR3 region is CASSLLRVGNSPLHF. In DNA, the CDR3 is TGTGCCAGCAGCTTGCTCAGGGTCGGGAATTCACCCCTCCACTTT.

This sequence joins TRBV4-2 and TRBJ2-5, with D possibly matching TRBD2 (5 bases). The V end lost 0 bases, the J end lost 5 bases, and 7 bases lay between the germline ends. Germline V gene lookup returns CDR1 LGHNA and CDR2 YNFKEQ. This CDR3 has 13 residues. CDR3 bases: TGTGCCAGCAGCCAAGAGATAGCGGAGACCCAGTACTTC. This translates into CASSQEIAETQYF.

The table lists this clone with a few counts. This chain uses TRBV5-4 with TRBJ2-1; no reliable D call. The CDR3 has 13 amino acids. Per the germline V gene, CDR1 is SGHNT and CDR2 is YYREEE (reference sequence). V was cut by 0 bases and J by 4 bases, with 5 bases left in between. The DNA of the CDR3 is TGTGCCAGCAGCTTGGACAGATACAATGAGCAGTTCTTC. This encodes CASSLDRYNEQFF.

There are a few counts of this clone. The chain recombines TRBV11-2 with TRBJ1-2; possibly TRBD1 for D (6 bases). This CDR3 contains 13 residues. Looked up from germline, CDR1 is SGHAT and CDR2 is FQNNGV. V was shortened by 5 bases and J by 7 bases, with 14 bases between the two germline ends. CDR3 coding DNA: TGTGCCAGCAGCAATGACAGGACCATTGGCTACACCTTC. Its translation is CASSNDRTIGYTF.

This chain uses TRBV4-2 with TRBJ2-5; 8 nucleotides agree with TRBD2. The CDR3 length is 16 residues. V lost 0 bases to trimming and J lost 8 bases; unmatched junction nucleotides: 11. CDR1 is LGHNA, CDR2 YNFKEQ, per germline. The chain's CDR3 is CASSQEGVAGRETQYF. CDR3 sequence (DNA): TGTGCCAGCAGCCAAGAGGGGGTAGCGGGGAGGGAAACCCAGTACTTC.

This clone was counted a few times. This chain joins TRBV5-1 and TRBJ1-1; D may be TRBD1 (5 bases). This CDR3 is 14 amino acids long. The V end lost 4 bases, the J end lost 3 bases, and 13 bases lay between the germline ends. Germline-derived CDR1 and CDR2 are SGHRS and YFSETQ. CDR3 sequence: CASSPQGVDTEAFF. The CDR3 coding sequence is TGCGCCAGCAGCCCCCAAGGGGTGGACACTGAAGCTTTCTTT.

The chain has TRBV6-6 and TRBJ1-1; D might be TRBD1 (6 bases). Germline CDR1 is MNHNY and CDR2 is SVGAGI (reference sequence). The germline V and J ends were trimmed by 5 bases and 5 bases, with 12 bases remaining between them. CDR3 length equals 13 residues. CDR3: CASSPSQGTEAFF. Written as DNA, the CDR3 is TGTGCCAGCAGTCCATCCCAGGGGACTGAAGCTTTCTTT.

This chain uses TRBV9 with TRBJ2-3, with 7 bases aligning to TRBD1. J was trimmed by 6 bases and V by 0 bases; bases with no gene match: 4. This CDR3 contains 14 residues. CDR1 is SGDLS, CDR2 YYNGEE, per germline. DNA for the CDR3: TGTGCCAGCAGCGTAGAGGGGGCCGGGGATACGCAGTATTTT. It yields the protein CASSVEGAGDTQYF. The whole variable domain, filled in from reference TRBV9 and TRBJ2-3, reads DSGVTQTPKHLITATGQRVTLRCSPRSGDLSVYWYQQSLDQGLQFLIQYYNGEERAKGNILERFSAQQFPDLHSELNLSSLELGDSALYFCASSVEGAGDTQYFGPGTRLTVL.

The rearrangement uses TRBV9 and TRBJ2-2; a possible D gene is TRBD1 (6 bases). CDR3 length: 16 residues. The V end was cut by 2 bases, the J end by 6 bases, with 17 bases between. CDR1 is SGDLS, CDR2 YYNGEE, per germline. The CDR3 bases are TGTGCCAGCAGCGTCGGAGGACAGCCTCGCCCCGGGGAGCTGTTTTTT. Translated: CASSVGGQPRPGELFF. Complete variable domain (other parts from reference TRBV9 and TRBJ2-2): DSGVTQTPKHLITATGQRVTLRCSPRSGDLSVYWYQQSLDQGLQFLIQYYNGEERAKGNILERFSAQQFPDLHSELNLSSLELGDSALYFCASSVGGQPRPGELFFGEGSRLTVL.

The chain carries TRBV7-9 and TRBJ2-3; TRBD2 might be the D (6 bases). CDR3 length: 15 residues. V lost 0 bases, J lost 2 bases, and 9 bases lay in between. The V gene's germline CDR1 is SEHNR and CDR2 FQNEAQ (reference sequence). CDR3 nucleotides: TGTGCCAGCAGCTTAGCGCGGGGTCACACAGATACGCAGTATTTT. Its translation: CASSLARGHTDTQYF.

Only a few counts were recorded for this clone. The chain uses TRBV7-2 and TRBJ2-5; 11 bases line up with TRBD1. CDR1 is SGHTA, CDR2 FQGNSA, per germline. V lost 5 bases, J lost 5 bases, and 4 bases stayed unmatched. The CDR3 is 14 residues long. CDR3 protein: CASSRTGGEETQYF. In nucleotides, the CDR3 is TGTGCCAGCAGCAGGACAGGGGGCGAGGAGACCCAGTACTTC.

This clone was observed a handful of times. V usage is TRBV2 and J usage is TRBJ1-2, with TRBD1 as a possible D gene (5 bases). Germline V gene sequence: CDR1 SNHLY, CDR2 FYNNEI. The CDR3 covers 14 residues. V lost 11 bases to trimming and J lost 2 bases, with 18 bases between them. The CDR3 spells CAGSAIRGNYGYTF. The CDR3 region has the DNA TGTGCCGGAAGCGCCATAAGGGGAAACTATGGCTACACCTTC. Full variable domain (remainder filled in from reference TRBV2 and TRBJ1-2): EPEVTQTPSHQVTQMGQEVILRCVPISNHLYFYWYRQILGQKVEFLVSFYNNEISEKSEIFDDQFSVERPDGSNFTLKIRSTKLEDSAMYFCAGSAIRGNYGYTFGSGTRLTVV.

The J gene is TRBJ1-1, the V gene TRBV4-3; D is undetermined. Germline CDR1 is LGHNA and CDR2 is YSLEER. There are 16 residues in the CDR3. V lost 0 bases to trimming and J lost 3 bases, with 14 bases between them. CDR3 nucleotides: TGCGCCAGCAGCCAAGAAGGAGGGTCCGGGGACACTGAAGCTTTCTTT. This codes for CASSQEGGSGDTEAFF.

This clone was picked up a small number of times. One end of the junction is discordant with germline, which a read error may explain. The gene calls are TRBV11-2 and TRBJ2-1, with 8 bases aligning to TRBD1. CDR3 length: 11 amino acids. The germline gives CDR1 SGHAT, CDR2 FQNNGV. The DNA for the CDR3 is TGTGCCAGCAGCCTAGACAGGGGTCAGTTCTTC. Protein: CASSLDRGQFF.

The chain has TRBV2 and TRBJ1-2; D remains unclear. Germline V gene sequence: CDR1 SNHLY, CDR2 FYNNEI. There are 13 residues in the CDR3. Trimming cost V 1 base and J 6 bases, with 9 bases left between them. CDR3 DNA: TGTGCCAGCAGTGAAGTGCGGAACGATGGCTACACCTTC. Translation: CASSEVRNDGYTF. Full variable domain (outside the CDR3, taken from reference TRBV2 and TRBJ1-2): EPEVTQTPSHQVTQMGQEVILRCVPISNHLYFYWYRQILGQKVEFLVSFYNNEISEKSEIFDDQFSVERPDGSNFTLKIRSTKLEDSAMYFCASSEVRNDGYTFGSGTRLTVV.

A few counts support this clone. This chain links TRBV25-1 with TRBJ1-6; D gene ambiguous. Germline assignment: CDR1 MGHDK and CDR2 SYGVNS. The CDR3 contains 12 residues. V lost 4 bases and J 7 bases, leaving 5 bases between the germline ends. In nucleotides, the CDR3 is TGTGCCAGCAGTGTAGCGAATTCACCCCTCCACTTT. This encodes CASSVANSPLHF.

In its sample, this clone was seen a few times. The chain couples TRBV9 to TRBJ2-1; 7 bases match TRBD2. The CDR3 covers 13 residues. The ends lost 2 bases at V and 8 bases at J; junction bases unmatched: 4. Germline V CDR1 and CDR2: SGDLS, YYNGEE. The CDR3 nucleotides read TGTGCCAGCAGCGTGGGGGGGTGGGATGAGCAGTTCTTC. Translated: CASSVGGWDEQFF.

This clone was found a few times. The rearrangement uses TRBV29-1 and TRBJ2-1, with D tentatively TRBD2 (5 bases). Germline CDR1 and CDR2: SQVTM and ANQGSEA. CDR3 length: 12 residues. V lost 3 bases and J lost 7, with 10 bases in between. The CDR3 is CSVEKRANEQFF. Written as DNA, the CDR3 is TGCAGCGTTGAGAAGAGGGCGAATGAGCAGTTCTTC.